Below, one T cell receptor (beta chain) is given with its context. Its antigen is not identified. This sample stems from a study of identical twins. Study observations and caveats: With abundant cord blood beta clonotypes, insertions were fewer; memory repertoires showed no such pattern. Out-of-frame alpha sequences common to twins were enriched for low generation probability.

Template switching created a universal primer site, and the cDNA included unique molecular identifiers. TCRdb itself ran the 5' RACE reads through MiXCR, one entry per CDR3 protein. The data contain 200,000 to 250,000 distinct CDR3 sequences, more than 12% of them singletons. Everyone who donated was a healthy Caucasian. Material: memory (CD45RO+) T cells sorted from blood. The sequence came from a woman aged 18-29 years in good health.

The CDR3 DNA sequence: TGTGCCAGCAGCTCTCCCCAGACCCAGTACTTC. Encoded protein: CASSSPQTQYF. This chain joins TRBV7-2 and TRBJ2-5; D is ambiguous. The length of the CDR3 is 11 residues. V lost 4 bases to trimming and J lost 6 bases, with 6 bases between them. Germline V CDR1 and CDR2: SGHTA, FQGNSA.